The present TCR beta chain was sequenced within a study of a mutant IDH1 vaccine in newly diagnosed glioma. Across the study: The initiation of vaccination occurred 4-6 weeks after radiotherapy alone, or with temozolomide cycles. It was radiotherapy, temozolomide, or both that patients received previously, with most receiving both.

Some clones are missing from TCRdb's copy, which holds only in-frame ones; the method was immunoSEQ multiplex PCR. This table has roughly 29,000 clones, around 80% appearing once. Time point described: week 23, last vaccination. Mutant IDH1 20-mer peptide, at 300 ug, made up each vaccine dose, with topical imiquimod. In the case of this clone: Its antigen is undetermined.

Trimming cost V 6 bases and J 5 bases, with 29 bases left between them. The CDR3 has 19 amino acids. CDR1 and CDR2 from the germline V gene are SGHVS and FQNEAQ. This clonotype originated in a woman aged 18-29 years with glioma. The rearrangement uses TRBV7-8 and TRBJ1-5; D is ambiguous. Material: PBMCs, obtained from a glioma patient whose treatment included an IDH1 peptide vaccine. The CDR3, as DNA: TGTGCCAGCAGTCACCCCCGCGTGGGTTACATTGGGTCGGATCAGCCCCAGCATTTT. Translating gives CASSHPRVGYIGSDQPQHF.